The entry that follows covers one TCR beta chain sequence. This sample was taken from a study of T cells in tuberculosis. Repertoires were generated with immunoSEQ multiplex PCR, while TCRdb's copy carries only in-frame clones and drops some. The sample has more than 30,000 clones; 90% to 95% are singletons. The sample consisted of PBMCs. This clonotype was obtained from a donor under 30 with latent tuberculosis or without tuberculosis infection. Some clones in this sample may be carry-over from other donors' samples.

CDR3 in amino acids: CASRRTGNTEAFF. The CDR3, as DNA: TGTGCCAGCAGGAGAACGGGGAACACTGAAGCTTTCTTT. The rearrangement links TRBV27 to TRBJ1-1; D remains ambiguous. With 6 bases removed from V and 1 base from J, the gap between germline ends came to 9 bases. This CDR3 spans 13 amino acids. Looked up from germline, CDR1 is MNHEY and CDR2 is SMNVEV (reference sequence).